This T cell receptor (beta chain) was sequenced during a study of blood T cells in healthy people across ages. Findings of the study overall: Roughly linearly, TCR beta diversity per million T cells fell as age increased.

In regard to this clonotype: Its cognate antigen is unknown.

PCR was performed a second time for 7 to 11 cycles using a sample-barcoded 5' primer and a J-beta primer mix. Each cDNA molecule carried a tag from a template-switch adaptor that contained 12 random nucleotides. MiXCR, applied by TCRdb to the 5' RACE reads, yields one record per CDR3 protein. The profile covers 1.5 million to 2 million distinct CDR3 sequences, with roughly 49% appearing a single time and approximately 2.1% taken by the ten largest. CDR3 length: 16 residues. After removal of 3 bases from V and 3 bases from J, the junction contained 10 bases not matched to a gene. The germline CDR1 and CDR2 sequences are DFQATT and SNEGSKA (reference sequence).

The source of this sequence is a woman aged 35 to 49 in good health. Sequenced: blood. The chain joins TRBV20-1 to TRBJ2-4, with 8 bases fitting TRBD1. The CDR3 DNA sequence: TGCAGTGCTAGGGCGGACAGGGAAAGCGTCAAAAACATTCAGTACTTC. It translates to CSARADRESVKNIQYF.